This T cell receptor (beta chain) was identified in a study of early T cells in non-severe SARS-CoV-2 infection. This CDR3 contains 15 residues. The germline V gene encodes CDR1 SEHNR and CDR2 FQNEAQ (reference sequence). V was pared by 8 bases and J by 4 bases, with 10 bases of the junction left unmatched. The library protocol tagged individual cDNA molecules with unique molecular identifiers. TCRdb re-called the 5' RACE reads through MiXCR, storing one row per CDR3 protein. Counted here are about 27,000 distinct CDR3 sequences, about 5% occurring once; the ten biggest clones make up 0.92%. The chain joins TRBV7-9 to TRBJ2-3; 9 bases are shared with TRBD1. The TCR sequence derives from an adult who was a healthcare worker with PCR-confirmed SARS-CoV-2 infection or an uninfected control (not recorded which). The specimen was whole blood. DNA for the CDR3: TGTGCCAGCTCGTTGGGGACAGGGCCCCCAGATACGCAGTATTTT. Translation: CASSLGTGPPDTQYF.